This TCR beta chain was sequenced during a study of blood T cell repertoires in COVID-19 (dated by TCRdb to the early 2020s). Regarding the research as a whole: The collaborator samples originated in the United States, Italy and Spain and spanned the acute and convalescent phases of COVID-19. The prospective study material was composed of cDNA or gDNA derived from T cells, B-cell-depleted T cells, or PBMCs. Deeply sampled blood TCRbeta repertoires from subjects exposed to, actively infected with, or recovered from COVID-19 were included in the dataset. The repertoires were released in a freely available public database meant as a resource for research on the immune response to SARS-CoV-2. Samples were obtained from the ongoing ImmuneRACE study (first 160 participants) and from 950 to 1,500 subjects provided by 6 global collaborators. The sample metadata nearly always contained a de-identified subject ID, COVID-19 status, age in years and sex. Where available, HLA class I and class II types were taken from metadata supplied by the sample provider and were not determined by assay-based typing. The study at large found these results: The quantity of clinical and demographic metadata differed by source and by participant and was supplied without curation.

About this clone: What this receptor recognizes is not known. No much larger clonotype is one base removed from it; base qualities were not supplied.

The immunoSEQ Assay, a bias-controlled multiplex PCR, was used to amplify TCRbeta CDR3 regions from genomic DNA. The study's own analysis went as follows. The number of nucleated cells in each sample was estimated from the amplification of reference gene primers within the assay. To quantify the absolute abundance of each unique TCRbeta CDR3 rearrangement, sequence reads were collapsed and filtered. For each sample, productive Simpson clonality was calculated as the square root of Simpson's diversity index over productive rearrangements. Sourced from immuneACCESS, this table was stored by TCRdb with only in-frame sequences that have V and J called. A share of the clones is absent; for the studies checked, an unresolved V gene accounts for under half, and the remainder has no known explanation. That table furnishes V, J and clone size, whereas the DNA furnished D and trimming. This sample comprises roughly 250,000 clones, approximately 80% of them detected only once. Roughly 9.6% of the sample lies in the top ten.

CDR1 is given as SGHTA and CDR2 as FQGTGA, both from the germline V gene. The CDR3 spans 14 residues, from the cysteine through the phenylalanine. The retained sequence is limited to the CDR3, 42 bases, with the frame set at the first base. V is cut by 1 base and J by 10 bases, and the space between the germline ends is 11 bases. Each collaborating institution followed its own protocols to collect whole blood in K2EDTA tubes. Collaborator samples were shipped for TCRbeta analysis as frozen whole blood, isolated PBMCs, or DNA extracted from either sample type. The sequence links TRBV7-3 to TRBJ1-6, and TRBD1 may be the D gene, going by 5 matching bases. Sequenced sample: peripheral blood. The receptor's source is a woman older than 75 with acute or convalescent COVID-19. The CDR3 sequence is CASSLRGARSPLHF. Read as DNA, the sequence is TGTGCCAGCAGCTTAAGGGGCGCACGCTCACCCCTCCACTTT.